This TCR beta chain was identified during a study of graft-versus-host responses after intestinal transplantation. Notes on the study in general: The highest levels of circulating GvH clones went along with early declines in HvG clones after transplant. Within the allografts of patients who had graft-donor T cell macrochimerism, graft-versus-host to host-versus-graft clonal ratios were high.

Only in-frame clones appear in the TCRdb table, and some are missing; sequencing was by immunoSEQ multiplex PCR. The data contain 90,000 to 150,000 clones, 90% to 95% of them singletons. Comments on this clone: The antigen remains undetermined.

Trimming removed 7 bases from V and 2 bases from J; junction bases left unmatched: 15. The length of the CDR3 is 17 residues. In germline, CDR1 is ENHRY, CDR2 SYGVKD. The chain employs TRBV10-3 and TRBJ2-5, with 8 nucleotides matching TRBD1. The material was unstimulated CD4+ T cells sorted from spleen or lymph node cells, obtained before intestinal transplant. This receptor was obtained from a human donor who received an intestinal transplant. The CDR3, as DNA: TGTGCCATCAAAGGGAAATCGGGGACAGGAGTTCAAGAGACCCAGTACTTC. It translates to CAIKGKSGTGVQETQYF.